The clone carrying this TCR beta chain came up a few times. Its antigen is not identified. MiXCR, run by TCRdb on the 5' RACE reads, gives a single entry per CDR3 protein. The sample includes more than 350,000 distinct CDR3 sequences, around 10% of them seen just once. This record belongs to a study of T cells after yellow fever vaccination. The study's findings and limits: Some clonotypes were seen in both the CD4 and the CD8 compartments. These made up a small share and likely arose from convergent recombination.

Trimming cost V 4 bases and J 0 bases; bases outside gene matches: 12. This CDR3 comprises 17 residues. Germline V gene data show CDR1 as LGHDT and CDR2 as YNNKEL (reference sequence). This TCR came from a man between 18 and 35 years old who received the YFV17D yellow fever vaccine. The sample was PBMCs, taken on the day of the first yellow fever vaccination. The J gene is TRBJ2-7, the V gene TRBV3-1; 7 nucleotides agree with TRBD1. CDR3 nucleotide sequence: TGTGCCAGCAGCCGGCCCAGGGGGTCAGGGGCCTCCTACGAGCAGTACTTC. This encodes CASSRPRGSGASYEQYF.